Listed here is a single TCR beta chain. Its antigen is still unknown. Germline V lookup: CDR1 SGHDT, CDR2 YYEEEE. V lost 3 bases to trimming and J lost 4 bases; unmatched junction nucleotides: 5. The CDR3 contains 15 residues. This specimen comes from a study of cytomegalovirus exposure and HLA in healthy donors. Study outcomes and limitations: Most of the TCR beta V segments (in an earlier analysis) were productive either about 87% or about 30% of the time. Versus the 666-donor mean, an Asian-associated ancestry cluster reportedly showed fewer N-insertions in a later analysis.

PCR used 60 Vbeta primers and 13 Jbeta primers. The authors' processing: In a later analysis, tens of millions of unique TCR beta chains included roughly 11 million shared by two or more donors. TCRdb's table, derived via immunoSEQ multiplex PCR, lists solely in-frame clones and lacks some. The V and J calls and the clone size are those of that table, but D and trimming were determined from the DNA. This sample's table reports around 100,000 clones. The source of this sequence is a middle-aged man in good health and CMV-seropositive. Sequenced: PBMCs. The V call is TRBV5-6, the J call TRBJ1-4, with TRBD1 matching over 8 bases. The CDR3 is CASSWGTGGNEKLFF. The CDR3 DNA is TGTGCCAGCAGCTGGGGGACAGGCGGTAATGAAAAACTGTTTTTT.